This T cell receptor (beta chain) comes out of a study of cytomegalovirus exposure and HLA in healthy donors. Study results and limitations: A previous analysis found most TCR beta V segments productive roughly 90% or roughly 30% of the time. Most subjects' HLA-A and HLA-B alleles were reportedly predicted from TCR beta sequences.

As to this clone: Its matching antigen is unknown.

Amplification used 60 Vbeta primers and 13 Jbeta primers. Under the authors' procedure: The count from a later analysis was about 80 million unique TCR beta chains, about 9.9 million of them shared. The table came from immunoSEQ multiplex PCR; TCRdb's copy has only in-frame clones and leaves some out. For V, J and clone size, that table is used; D and trimming come from the DNA. The sample lists 150,000 to 200,000 clones, 80% to 85% occurring once. CDR3 size: 18 residues. Per the germline V gene, CDR1 is MGHRA and CDR2 is YSYEKL. V dropped 4 bases and J dropped 5; count of bases not matched to a gene: 11.

The rearrangement links TRBV4-1 to TRBJ2-5; TRBD2 matches at 15 bases. The TCR was taken from a woman aged 50 to 60 in good health and CMV-seropositive. The sample was PBMCs. The CDR3 sequence: CASSPMGLAGGGWETQYF. The CDR3 DNA follows: TGCGCCAGCAGCCCGATGGGACTAGCGGGAGGAGGTTGGGAGACCCAGTACTTC.